This is a list of T cell receptor beta chains from one sample in a study of blood T cell repertoires in COVID-19. Using immunoSEQ multiplex PCR, the repertoire was profiled, and TCRdb retains in-frame clones only, with some absent. The sample lists fewer than 200,000 clones, roughly 84% occurring once. Material for sequencing was PBMCs or T cells enriched from blood (not recorded which). The receptor source for this set is a man in his 60s who had recovered from COVID-19. The CDR3 runs from the conserved cysteine through the conserved F or W. D genes are given only for firm matches. The size field is filled for only some rows; it gives once, few, many or a size class.

. | TRBJ1-2 | TRBV15 | . | CATTETGHQAYGYTF | TGTGCCACCACCGAGACAGGCCACCAAGCCTATGGCTACACCTTC
. | TRBJ1-5 | TRBV18 | . | CASSLQAGEQPQHF | TGTGCCAGCTCACTGCAAGCAGGGGAGCAGCCCCAGCATTTT
. | TRBJ1-5 | TRBV5-6 | . | CASSFRRRDQPQHF | TGTGCCAGCAGCTTCAGGAGGAGGGATCAGCCCCAGCATTTT
. | TRBJ1-3 | TRBV3-1/TRBV3-2 | . | CASSFTGKSGNTIYF | TGTGCCAGCAGCTTTACCGGGAAGTCTGGAAACACCATATATTTT
. | TRBJ2-2 | TRBV28 | . | CASSLQGNWVGELFF | TGTGCCAGCAGTTTACAGGGTAACTGGGTCGGGGAGCTGTTTTTT
. | TRBJ1-5 | TRBV27 | . | CASKRSREGWNQPQHF | TGTGCCAGCAAGAGATCTAGGGAGGGTTGGAATCAGCCCCAGCATTTT
TRBD1 | TRBJ2-2 | TRBV25-1 | . | CASSESAGGDGELFF | TGTGCCAGCAGTGAATCTGCAGGGGGCGACGGGGAGCTGTTTTTT
TRBD1 | TRBJ1-4 | TRBV5-4 | . | CASSWEPGQGPEKLFF | TGTGCCAGCAGCTGGGAGCCGGGACAGGGTCCTGAAAAACTGTTTTTT
. | TRBJ2-6 | TRBV19 | . | CASSISSPSGANVLTF | TGTGCCAGTAGTATATCTTCCCCCTCTGGGGCCAACGTCCTGACTTTC
TRBD1 | TRBJ2-7 | TRBV6-5 | . | CASSYSREQGAYEQYF | TGTGCCAGCAGTTACAGTAGGGAACAGGGGGCCTACGAGCAGTACTTC
. | TRBJ1-1 | TRBV7-9 | . | CASSPRRSLDTEAFF | TGTGCCAGCAGCCCCCGGAGGAGTTTGGACACTGAAGCTTTCTTT
. | TRBJ2-7 | TRBV28 | . | CASSLTRTPEQYF | TGTGCCAGCAGTTTAACGCGGACTCCGGAGCAGTACTTC
. | TRBJ1-6 | TRBV19 | . | CASSPSTAPASSPLHF | TGTGCCAGTAGTCCCTCGACAGCCCCGGCGAGTTCACCCCTCCACTTT
. | TRBJ2-1 | TRBV7-9 | . | CASSLLALGNEQFF | TGTGCCAGCAGCTTACTAGCTTTGGGGAATGAGCAGTTCTTC
TRBD2 | TRBJ2-7 | TRBV11-2 | . | CASSLASGGGPYEQYF | TGTGCCAGCAGCTTAGCATCGGGAGGGGGTCCCTACGAGCAGTACTTC
TRBD2 | TRBJ2-1 | TRBV28 | . | CASSARLAGEQFF | TGTGCCAGCAGTGCCCGACTAGCGGGCGAGCAGTTCTTC
TRBD1 | TRBJ2-7 | TRBV7-9 | . | CASSLGQGSFLEQYF | TGTGCCAGCAGCCTGGGACAGGGGTCCTTCCTGGAGCAGTACTTC
TRBD1 | TRBJ1-4 | TRBV7-9 | . | CASSLLLLTGTGEKLFF | TGTGCCAGCAGTCTACTCTTACTGACCGGGACAGGGGAAAAACTGTTTTTT
. | TRBJ2-7 | TRBV9 | once | CASSFRLGYEQYF | TGTGCCAGCAGCTTCCGACTAGGTTACGAGCAGTACTTC
TRBD1 | TRBJ1-6 | TRBV5-1 | . | CASSRDRGNSPLHF | TGCGCCAGCAGCCGAGACAGGGGCAATTCACCCCTCCACTTT
. | TRBJ2-5 | TRBV25-1 | . | CASSDPFGQETQYF | TGTGCCAGCAGTGACCCTTTCGGGCAAGAGACCCAGTACTTC
TRBD2 | TRBJ2-2 | TRBV2 | . | CASRGTSGTNTGELFF | TGTGCCAGCCGAGGGACTAGCGGGACAAACACCGGGGAGCTGTTTTTT
. | TRBJ1-2 | TRBV4-2 | . | CASSQEGGLGSDYGYTF | TGTGCCAGCAGCCAAGAGGGGGGGCTGGGTAGCGACTATGGCTACACCTTC
. | TRBJ1-2 | TRBV6-1 | . | CASSEGSGGGYTF | TGTGCCAGCAGTGAAGGCTCGGGGGGCGGCTACACCTTC
TRBD1 | TRBJ1-6 | TRBV10-3 | . | CAIRGQINSPLHF | TGTGCCATCAGGGGACAGATTAATTCACCCCTCCACTTT
. | TRBJ2-1 | TRBV11-3 | . | CASSYGQYNEQFF | TGTGCCAGCAGCTACGGACAGTACAATGAGCAGTTCTTC
TRBD1 | TRBJ1-4 | TRBV23-1 | . | CASSLGQGIRRVFF | TGCGCCAGCAGTCTCGGACAGGGAATACGAAGGGTGTTTTTT
TRBD2 | TRBJ2-5 | TRBV4-2 | . | CASSQELASGSWQETQYF | TGTGCCAGCAGCCAAGAGTTGGCTAGCGGGAGTTGGCAAGAGACCCAGTACTTC
TRBD2 | TRBJ2-1 | TRBV11-2 | once | CASSPGLAGVYEQFF | TGTGCCAGCAGTCCCGGACTAGCGGGAGTGTATGAGCAGTTCTTC
TRBD1 | TRBJ2-1 | TRBV24-1 | . | CATSEGTATYNEQFF | TGTGCCACCAGTGAGGGGACAGCCACCTACAATGAGCAGTTCTTC
TRBD2 | TRBJ2-1 | TRBV6-1 | . | CASSEWTSGGINEQFF | TGTGCCAGCAGTGAGTGGACTAGCGGGGGAATCAATGAGCAGTTCTTC
TRBD2 | TRBJ2-1 | TRBV2 | . | CASSNGRAGNEQFF | TGTGCCAGCAGTAACGGGAGGGCCGGCAATGAGCAGTTCTTC
TRBD1 | TRBJ1-1 | TRBV7-9 | . | CASSHEGTGDEAFF | TGTGCCAGCAGCCATGAGGGGACAGGGGATGAAGCTTTCTTT
TRBD1 | TRBJ1-1 | TRBV10-3 | . | CAISASTGGNTEAFF | TGTGCCATCAGTGCTTCGACAGGGGGGAACACTGAAGCTTTCTTT
TRBD1 | TRBJ2-3 | TRBV15 | . | CATSRGGQVTDTQYF | TGTGCCACCAGCAGAGGGGGACAGGTCACAGATACGCAGTATTTT
TRBD2 | TRBJ2-5 | TRBV5-6 | . | CASSAGTRQETQYF | TGTGCCAGCAGCGCCGGGACTAGACAAGAGACCCAGTACTTC
TRBD2 | TRBJ2-1 | TRBV15 | once | CATSREGLDGGGSYNEQFF | TGTGCCACCAGCAGAGAGGGCCTTGATGGCGGGGGGTCCTACAATGAGCAGTTCTTC
TRBD2 | TRBJ2-3 | TRBV2 | few | CASRGLAGTDTQYF | TGTGCCAGCAGGGGACTAGCGGGCACAGATACGCAGTATTTT
TRBD2 | TRBJ2-2 | TRBV9 | . | CASSTPSGITGELFF | TGTGCCAGCAGCACTCCTAGCGGGATCACCGGGGAGCTGTTTTTT
TRBD1 | TRBJ2-1 | TRBV4-1 | . | CASSLDRGNEQFF | TGCGCCAGCAGCCTGGACAGGGGGAATGAGCAGTTCTTC
TRBD2 | TRBJ2-1 | TRBV7-2 | once | CASSLGLATNNEQFF | TGTGCCAGCAGCTTAGGACTAGCTACCAACAATGAGCAGTTCTTC
TRBD2 | TRBJ2-1 | TRBV7-2 | . | CASSPPGLGNAHEQFF | TGTGCCAGCAGCCCCCCCGGACTAGGAAATGCCCATGAGCAGTTCTTC
. | TRBJ1-5 | TRBV12-3/TRBV12-4 | . | CASSWGPNQPQHF | TGTGCCAGCAGTTGGGGGCCCAATCAGCCCCAGCATTTT
TRBD1 | TRBJ2-5 | TRBV7-9 | . | CASSRARDRAGETQYF | TGTGCCAGCAGCCGCGCAAGGGACAGGGCAGGAGAGACCCAGTACTTC
TRBD1 | TRBJ1-4 | TRBV11-2 | . | CASSLGTGGEKLFF | TGTGCCAGCAGCTTAGGGACAGGGGGTGAAAAACTGTTTTTT
. | TRBJ2-7 | TRBV11-2 | once | CASSLEPSQGGEQYF | TGTGCCAGCAGCTTAGAACCCTCCCAGGGGGGCGAGCAGTACTTC
. | TRBJ1-1 | TRBV19 | . | CASRQLNTEAFF | TGTGCCAGCAGACAGCTGAACACTGAAGCTTTCTTT
TRBD1 | TRBJ2-7 | TRBV27 | few | CASSSTGEWYF | TGTGCCAGCAGTTCCACAGGGGAGTGGTACTTC
. | TRBJ1-5 | TRBV28 | . | CASSRDRTRPQHF | TGTGCCAGCAGTCGAGACAGAACGAGGCCCCAGCATTTT
. | TRBJ2-2 | TRBV11-1 | . | CASRPQGAGELFF | TGTGCCAGCAGGCCACAGGGAGCCGGGGAGCTGTTTTTT
. | TRBJ2-3 | TRBV29-1 | . | CSVAGDQGTDTQYF | TGCAGCGTTGCAGGGGATCAGGGCACAGATACGCAGTATTTT
. | TRBJ1-4 | TRBV29-1 | . | CSVGETGSNEKLFF | TGCAGCGTTGGAGAGACAGGCTCTAATGAAAAACTGTTTTTT
TRBD1 | TRBJ2-2 | TRBV24-1 | . | CATSRDSRFPGELFF | TGTGCCACCAGCCGGGACAGTCGTTTCCCCGGGGAGCTGTTTTTT
TRBD1 | TRBJ1-2 | TRBV19 | . | CASSASYWTGEESGYTF | TGTGCCAGTAGTGCAAGTTATTGGACAGGGGAAGAATCTGGCTACACCTTC
TRBD2 | TRBJ2-3 | TRBV27 | few | CASSDGRESDTQYF | TGTGCCAGTTCGGACGGGAGGGAATCAGATACGCAGTATTTT
. | TRBJ1-5 | TRBV28 | . | CASSSGRTGYGNQPQHF | TGTGCCAGCAGTTCCGGGCGAACAGGGTACGGCAATCAGCCCCAGCATTTT